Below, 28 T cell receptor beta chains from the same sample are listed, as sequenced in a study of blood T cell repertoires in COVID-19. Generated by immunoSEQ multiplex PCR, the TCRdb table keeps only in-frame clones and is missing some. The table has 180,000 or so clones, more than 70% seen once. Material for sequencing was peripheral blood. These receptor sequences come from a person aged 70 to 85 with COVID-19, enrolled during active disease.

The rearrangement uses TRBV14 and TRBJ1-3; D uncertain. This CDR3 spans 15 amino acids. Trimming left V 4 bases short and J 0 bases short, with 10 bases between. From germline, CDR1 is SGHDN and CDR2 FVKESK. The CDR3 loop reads CASSPPVLSGNTIYF. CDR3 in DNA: TGTGCCAGCAGCCCCCCGGTCCTCTCTGGAAACACCATATATTTT.

CDR3 amino acids: CASSLAGFGTGELFF. CDR3 DNA: TGTGCCAGCAGCTTGGCGGGATTCGGCACCGGGGAGCTGTTTTTT. The chain links TRBV7-2 to TRBJ2-2, with D perhaps TRBD2 (6 bases). CDR3 length equals 15 residues. CDR1 SGHTA and CDR2 FQGNSA come from the germline V gene. Trimming pared 3 bases from V and 4 bases from J, leaving 12 bases between.

The CDR3 protein is CASSLNAGESYGYTF. CDR3 coding DNA: TGCGCCAGCAGCTTGAATGCAGGGGAGTCCTATGGCTACACCTTC. The rearrangement uses TRBV5-1 and TRBJ1-2; perhaps TRBD1 as D (6 bases). Germline V CDR1 and CDR2: SGHRS, YFSETQ. The length of the CDR3 is 15 residues. Trimming took off 1 base at V and 4 bases at J, with 14 bases between the two ends.

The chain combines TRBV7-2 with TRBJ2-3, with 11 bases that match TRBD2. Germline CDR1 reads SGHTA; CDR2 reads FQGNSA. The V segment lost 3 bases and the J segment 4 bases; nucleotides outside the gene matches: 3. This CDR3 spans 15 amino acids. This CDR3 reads CASSLASGRSDTQYF. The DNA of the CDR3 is TGTGCCAGCAGCTTGGCTAGCGGGAGGTCAGATACGCAGTATTTT. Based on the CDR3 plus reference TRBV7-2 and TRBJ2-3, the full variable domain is GAGVSQSPSNKVTEKGKDVELRCDPISGHTALYWYRQSLGQGLEFLIYFQGNSAPDKSGLPSDRFSAERTGGSVSTLTIQRTQQEDSAVYLCASSLASGRSDTQYFGPGTRLTVL.

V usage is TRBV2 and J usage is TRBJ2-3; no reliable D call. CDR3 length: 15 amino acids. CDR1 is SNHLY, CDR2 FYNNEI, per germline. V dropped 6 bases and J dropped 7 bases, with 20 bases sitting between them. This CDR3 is CASSRSATKRNTQYF. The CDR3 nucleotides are TGTGCCAGCAGCCGTTCCGCTACTAAAAGAAATACGCAGTATTTT. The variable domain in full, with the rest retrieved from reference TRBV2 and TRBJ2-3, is EPEVTQTPSHQVTQMGQEVILRCVPISNHLYFYWYRQILGQKVEFLVSFYNNEISEKSEIFDDQFSVERPDGSNFTLKIRSTKLEDSAMYFCASSRSATKRNTQYFGPGTRLTVL.

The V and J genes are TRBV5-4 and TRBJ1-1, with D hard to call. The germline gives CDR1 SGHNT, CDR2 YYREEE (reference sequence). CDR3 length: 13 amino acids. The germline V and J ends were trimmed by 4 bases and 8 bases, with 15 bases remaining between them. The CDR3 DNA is TGTGCCAGCAGCCCCTTAGCGGGAAGGGAAGCTTTCTTT. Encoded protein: CASSPLAGREAFF.

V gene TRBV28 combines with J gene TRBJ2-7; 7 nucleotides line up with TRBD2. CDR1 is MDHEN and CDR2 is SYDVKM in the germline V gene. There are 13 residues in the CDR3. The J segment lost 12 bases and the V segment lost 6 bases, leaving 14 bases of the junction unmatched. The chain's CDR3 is CASSGTKSPTLYF. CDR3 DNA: TGTGCCAGCAGCGGGACTAAATCCCCGACCCTGTACTTC.

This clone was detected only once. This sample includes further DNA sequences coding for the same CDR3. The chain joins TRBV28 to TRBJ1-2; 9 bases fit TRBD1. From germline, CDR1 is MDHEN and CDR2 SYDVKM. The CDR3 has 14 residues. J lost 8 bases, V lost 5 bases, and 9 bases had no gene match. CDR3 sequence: CASSRPQGAIGYTF. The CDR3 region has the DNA TGTGCCAGCAGTAGACCACAGGGGGCAATCGGCTACACCTTC.

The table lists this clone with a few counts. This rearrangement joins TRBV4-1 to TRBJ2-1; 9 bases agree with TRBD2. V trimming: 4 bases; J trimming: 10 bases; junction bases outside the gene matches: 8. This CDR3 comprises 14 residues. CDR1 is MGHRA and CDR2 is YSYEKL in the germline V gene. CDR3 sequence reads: CASSLSGLAGEQFF. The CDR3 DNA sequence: TGCGCCAGCAGCCTTTCGGGACTAGCCGGAGAGCAGTTCTTC.

The CDR3, as DNA: TGTGCCAGCTCACCAGGACTAGCGGGAGGGCCTGGGGAGACCCAGTACTTC. Encoded protein: CASSPGLAGGPGETQYF. The chain couples TRBV18 to TRBJ2-5, with 15 bases matching TRBD2. CDR3 length: 17 amino acids. V gave up 2 bases and J gave up 5 bases; unmatched junction bases: 6. Germline assignment: CDR1 KGHSH and CDR2 LQKENI.

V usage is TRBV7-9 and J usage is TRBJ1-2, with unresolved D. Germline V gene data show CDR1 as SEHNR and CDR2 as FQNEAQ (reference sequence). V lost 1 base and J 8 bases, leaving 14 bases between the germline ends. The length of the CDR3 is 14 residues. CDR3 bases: TGTGCCAGCAGCTTAGGACTGTCGGGTGAAGGCTACACCTTC. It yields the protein CASSLGLSGEGYTF.

The chain's CDR3 is CASSLENGQGAVFWSGELFF. CDR3 DNA: TGTGCCAGCAGCTTAGAAAACGGGCAGGGGGCAGTTTTTTGGTCCGGGGAGCTGTTTTTT. V and J are TRBV11-2 and TRBJ2-2; 8 nucleotides line up with TRBD1. Germline V gene sequence: CDR1 SGHAT, CDR2 FQNNGV. With V trimmed by 0 bases and J by 6 bases, 18 bases remained unmatched. The length of the CDR3 is 20 residues.

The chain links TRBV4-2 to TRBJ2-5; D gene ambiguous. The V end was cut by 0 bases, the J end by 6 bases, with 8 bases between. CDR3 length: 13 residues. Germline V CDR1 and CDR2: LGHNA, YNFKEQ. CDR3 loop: CASSQDPEQTQYF. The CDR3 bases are TGTGCCAGCAGCCAAGACCCAGAACAGACCCAGTACTTC.

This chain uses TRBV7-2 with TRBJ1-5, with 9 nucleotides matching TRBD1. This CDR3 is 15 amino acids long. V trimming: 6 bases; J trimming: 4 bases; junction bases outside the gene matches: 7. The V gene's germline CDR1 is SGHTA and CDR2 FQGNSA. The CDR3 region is CASRIDGTGNQPQHF. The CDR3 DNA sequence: TGTGCCAGCAGAATAGACGGGACAGGGAATCAGCCCCAGCATTTT. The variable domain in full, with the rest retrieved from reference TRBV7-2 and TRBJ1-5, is GAGVSQSPSNKVTEKGKDVELRCDPISGHTALYWYRQSLGQGLEFLIYFQGNSAPDKSGLPSDRFSAERTGGSVSTLTIQRTQQEDSAVYLCASRIDGTGNQPQHFGDGTRLSIL.

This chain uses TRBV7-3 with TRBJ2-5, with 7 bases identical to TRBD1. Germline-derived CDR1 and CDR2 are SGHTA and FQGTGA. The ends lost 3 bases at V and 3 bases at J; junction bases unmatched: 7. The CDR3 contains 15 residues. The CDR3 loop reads CASSFTGQVEETQYF. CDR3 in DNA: TGTGCCAGCAGCTTCACAGGACAGGTCGAAGAGACCCAGTACTTC.

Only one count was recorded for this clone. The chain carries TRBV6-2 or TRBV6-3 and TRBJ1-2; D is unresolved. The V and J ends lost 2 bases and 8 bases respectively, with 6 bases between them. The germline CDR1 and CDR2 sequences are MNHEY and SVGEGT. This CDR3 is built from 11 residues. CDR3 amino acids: CASSYPLGYTF. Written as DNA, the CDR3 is TGTGCCAGCAGTTACCCCCTGGGCTACACCTTC.

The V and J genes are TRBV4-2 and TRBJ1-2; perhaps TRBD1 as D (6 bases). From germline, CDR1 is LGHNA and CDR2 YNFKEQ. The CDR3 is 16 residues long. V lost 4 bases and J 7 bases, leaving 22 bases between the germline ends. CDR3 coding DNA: TGTGCCAGCAGCCCAACAGGACCGACAGGTCTAGTTGGCTACACCTTC. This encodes CASSPTGPTGLVGYTF.

DNA of the CDR3: TGTGCCAGCAGTGACAGGGGAGTTACCGGGGAGCTGTTTTTT. As protein: CASSDRGVTGELFF. This chain links TRBV28 with TRBJ2-2; TRBD1 agrees at 8 bases. Germline-derived CDR1 and CDR2 are MDHEN and SYDVKM. With V trimmed by 5 bases and J by 5 bases, 4 bases remained unmatched. The CDR3 has 14 residues.

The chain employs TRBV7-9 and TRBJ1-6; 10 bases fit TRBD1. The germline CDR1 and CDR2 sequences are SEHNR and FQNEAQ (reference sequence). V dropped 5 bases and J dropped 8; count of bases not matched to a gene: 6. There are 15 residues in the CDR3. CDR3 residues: CASSPRQGADSPLHF. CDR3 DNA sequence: TGTGCCAGCAGCCCGAGACAGGGGGCAGATTCACCCCTCCACTTT.

As DNA, the CDR3 is TGTGCCAGCAGTGAAGACAGGACTACGCAGTATTTT. Residues: CASSEDRTTQYF. The chain couples TRBV6-1 to TRBJ2-3; weak D call: TRBD1 (5 bases). The CDR3 length is 12 residues. V was pared by 1 base and J by 8 bases, with 7 bases between. Germline assignment: CDR1 MNHNS and CDR2 SASEGT.

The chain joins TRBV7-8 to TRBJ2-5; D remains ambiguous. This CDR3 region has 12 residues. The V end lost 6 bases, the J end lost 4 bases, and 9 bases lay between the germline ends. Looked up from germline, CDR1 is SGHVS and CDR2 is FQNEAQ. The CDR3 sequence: CASRPSVETQYF. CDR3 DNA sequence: TGTGCCAGCAGACCAAGCGTAGAGACCCAGTACTTC.

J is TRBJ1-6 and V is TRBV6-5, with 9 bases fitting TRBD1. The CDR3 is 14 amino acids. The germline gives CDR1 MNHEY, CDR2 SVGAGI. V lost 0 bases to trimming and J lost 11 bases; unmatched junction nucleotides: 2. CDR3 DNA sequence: TGTGCCAGCAGTTACTCGGACAGGGGAGCACCCCTCCACTTT. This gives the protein CASSYSDRGAPLHF.

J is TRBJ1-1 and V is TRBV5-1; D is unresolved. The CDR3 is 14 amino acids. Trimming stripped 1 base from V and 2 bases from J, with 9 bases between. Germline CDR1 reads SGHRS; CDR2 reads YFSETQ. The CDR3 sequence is CASSLSMLNTEAFF. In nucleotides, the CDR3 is TGCGCCAGCAGCTTGAGCATGTTAAACACTGAAGCTTTCTTT.

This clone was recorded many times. The CDR3 DNA reads TGCGCCAGCAGCCACCAGGGGGCAACTAATGAAAAACTGTTTTTT. Residues: CASSHQGATNEKLFF. The J gene is TRBJ1-4, the V gene TRBV4-1; 7 positions match TRBD1. Germline CDR1 reads MGHRA; CDR2 reads YSYEKL. The V and J ends lost 3 bases and 0 bases, in that order; junction bases with no gene match: 1. CDR3 length equals 15 residues.

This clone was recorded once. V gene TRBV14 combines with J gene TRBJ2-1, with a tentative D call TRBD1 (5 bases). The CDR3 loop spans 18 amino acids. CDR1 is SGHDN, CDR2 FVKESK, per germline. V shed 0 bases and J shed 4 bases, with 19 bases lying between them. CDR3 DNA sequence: TGTGCCAGCAGCCAAGATTGGGTAGACAGCACTCCATACAATGAGCAGTTCTTC. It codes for CASSQDWVDSTPYNEQFF.

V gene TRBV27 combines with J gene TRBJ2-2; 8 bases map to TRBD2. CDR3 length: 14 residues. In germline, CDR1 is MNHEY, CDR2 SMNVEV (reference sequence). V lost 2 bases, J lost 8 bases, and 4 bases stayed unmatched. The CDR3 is CASSLRVAGGELFF. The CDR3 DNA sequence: TGTGCCAGCAGTTTACGGGTAGCGGGAGGGGAGCTGTTTTTT.

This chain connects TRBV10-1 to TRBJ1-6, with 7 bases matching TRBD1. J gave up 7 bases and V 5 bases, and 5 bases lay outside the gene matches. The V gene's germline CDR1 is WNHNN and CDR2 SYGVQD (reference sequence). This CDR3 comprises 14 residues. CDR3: CASSRQGTNSPLHF. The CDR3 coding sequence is TGCGCCAGCAGTCGACAGGGAACGAATTCACCCCTCCACTTT.

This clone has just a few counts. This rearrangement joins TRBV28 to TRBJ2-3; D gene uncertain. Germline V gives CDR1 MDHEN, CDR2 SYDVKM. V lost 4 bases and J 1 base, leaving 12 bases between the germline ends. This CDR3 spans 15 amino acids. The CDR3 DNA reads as TGTGCCAGCAGTTCCCCACCGGTGGGCACAGATACGCAGTATTTT. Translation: CASSSPPVGTDTQYF.